The 23 T cell receptor beta chains below all came from one sample that was sequenced in a study of glioma-infiltrating T cells after dendritic cell vaccination. Clones were read by immunoSEQ multiplex PCR, and TCRdb kept only the in-frame ones, dropping some. Among roughly 100,000 clones, 80% to 90% were seen once, and the ten largest hold less than 15%. The starting material was blood, obtained before dendritic cell vaccination. The receptors shown here come from a human donor with glioblastoma.

The J gene is TRBJ1-4, the V gene TRBV4-2, with D perhaps matching TRBD1 (5 bases). The CDR3 has 18 amino acids. V was pared by 2 bases and J by 3 bases, with 19 bases between. Germline V CDR1 and CDR2: LGHNA, YNFKEQ. CDR3 sequence reads: CASSQSTQGEAANEKLFF. The CDR3 DNA is TGTGCCAGCAGCCAATCCACCCAGGGCGAGGCGGCTAATGAAAAACTGTTTTTT.

The J gene is TRBJ1-2, the V gene TRBV5-4, with D tentatively TRBD1 (6 bases). Trimming took 5 bases from V and 6 from J, leaving 17 bases between them. Germline CDR1 is SGHNT and CDR2 is YYREEE (reference sequence). This CDR3 has 14 amino acids. The CDR3 is CASRFLGQNHGYTF. For the CDR3, the DNA is TGTGCCAGCAGGTTTTTAGGACAGAACCATGGCTACACCTTC.

The chain joins TRBV19 to TRBJ2-5; 9 bases are a match to TRBD1. CDR3 length: 14 residues. V dropped 5 bases and J dropped 4; count of bases not matched to a gene: 5. CDR1 LNHDA and CDR2 SQIVND come from the germline V gene (reference sequence). CDR3 amino acids: CASSPGDRAETQYF. CDR3 coding DNA: TGTGCCAGTAGTCCAGGGGACAGGGCAGAGACCCAGTACTTC.

The sample holds one count of this clone. Other DNA sequences in the same sample also yield this CDR3. This sequence joins TRBV7-8 and TRBJ1-6, with D unclear. Germline CDR1 is SGHVS and CDR2 is FQNEAQ. The CDR3 covers 17 residues. V shed 5 bases and J shed 8 bases, with 22 bases lying between them. CDR3 DNA sequence: TGTGCCAGCAGCCCCAAAAAGAAGAGCGCCCTGCATTCACCCCTCCACTTT. As protein: CASSPKKKSALHSPLHF.

This chain uses TRBV27 with TRBJ1-3; D is ambiguous. Germline V gene lookup returns CDR1 MNHEY and CDR2 SMNVEV (reference sequence). The CDR3 has 15 residues. Trimming removed 5 bases from V and 0 bases from J, with 11 bases in between. The CDR3 is CASSRGMSSGNTIYF. Here the CDR3 DNA reads TGTGCCAGCAGTCGCGGGATGAGCTCTGGAAACACCATATATTTT.

The chain uses TRBV7-2 and TRBJ2-5; 13 nucleotides align to TRBD2. Germline V gene sequence: CDR1 SGHTA, CDR2 FQGNSA. The CDR3 runs 17 residues. J was trimmed by 2 bases and V by 1 base; bases with no gene match: 4. DNA of the CDR3: TGTGCCAGCAGCTTAGGGACTAGCGGGGGAGATCAAGAGACCCAGTACTTC. It encodes CASSLGTSGGDQETQYF.

The chain carries TRBV29-1 and TRBJ2-5; 9 nucleotides align to TRBD1. The CDR3 runs 14 residues. Germline CDR1 SQVTM, CDR2 ANQGSEA. With V trimmed by 7 bases and J by 5 bases, 11 bases remained unmatched. CDR3 sequence: CSAGPGQGEETQYF. The CDR3 nucleotides are TGCAGCGCCGGTCCGGGACAGGGTGAGGAGACCCAGTACTTC.

Written as DNA, the CDR3 is TGCGCCAGCAGCCAAAGGACCGGGGATAATTCACCCCTCCACTTT. It is translated as CASSQRTGDNSPLHF. The rearrangement links TRBV4-1 to TRBJ1-6; unclear D gene. The CDR3 consists of 15 residues. Germline CDR1 reads MGHRA; CDR2 reads YSYEKL. Deletions cut 2 bases from V and 5 bases from J, with 10 bases between.

V is TRBV6-1 and J is TRBJ1-6; maybe TRBD1 (5 bases). CDR3 length: 14 amino acids. CDR1 and CDR2 from the germline V gene are MNHNS and SASEGT. The ends were cut back, 7 bases at V and 5 bases at J, with 12 bases in the middle. CDR3 bases: TGTGCCAGCAAGCCCGGGGGGGATAATTCACCCCTCCACTTT. Its protein product is CASKPGGDNSPLHF.

V and J are TRBV5-4 and TRBJ2-1; 7 nucleotides agree with TRBD1. CDR3 length: 15 residues. Germline CDR1 is SGHNT and CDR2 is YYREEE (reference sequence). The J segment lost 2 bases and the V segment lost 0 bases, leaving 2 bases of the junction unmatched. Here the CDR3 DNA reads TGTGCCAGCAGCTTGGGACAGGGAACCTACAATGAGCAGTTCTTC. Its translation: CASSLGQGTYNEQFF.

The chain recombines TRBV7-8 with TRBJ2-7, with 8 nucleotides matching TRBD2. The CDR3 has 14 residues. The germline gives CDR1 SGHVS, CDR2 FQNEAQ. Trimming cost V 3 bases and J 6 bases; bases outside gene matches: 7. Here the CDR3 reads CASSLMAGGREQYF. CDR3 DNA sequence: TGTGCCAGCAGCTTGATGGCGGGGGGACGCGAGCAGTACTTC.

V is TRBV6-1 and J is TRBJ1-3; 7 nucleotides line up with TRBD1. The germline CDR1 and CDR2 sequences are MNHNS and SASEGT. V gave up 2 bases and J gave up 0 bases; unmatched junction bases: 10. CDR3 size: 18 residues. The CDR3 DNA sequence: TGTGCCAGCAGTGAATTTAGGACAGGAGCTCCCTCTGGAAACACCATATATTTT. This codes for CASSEFRTGAPSGNTIYF.

V usage is TRBV27 and J usage is TRBJ2-5, with a tentative D call TRBD1 (5 bases). From germline, CDR1 is MNHEY and CDR2 SMNVEV (reference sequence). CDR3 length equals 15 residues. V shed 3 bases and J shed 4 bases, with 15 bases lying between them. This CDR3 is CASSFGQGTGETQYF. CDR3 nucleotide sequence: TGTGCCAGCAGTTTTGGACAAGGTACGGGAGAGACCCAGTACTTC.

The CDR3 DNA follows: TGTGCCAGCAGTTTTGACAACACGAACACTGAAGCTTTCTTT. It codes for CASSFDNTNTEAFF. The chain combines TRBV2 with TRBJ1-1; D is unclear. The CDR3 is 14 amino acids. Trimming removed 5 bases from V and 1 base from J, with 11 bases in between. The germline V gene has CDR1 SNHLY and CDR2 FYNNEI.

J is TRBJ2-5 and V is TRBV9; TRBD2 matches at 15 bases. This CDR3 comprises 19 residues. Trimming took 3 bases from V and 1 from J; bases not matched to a gene: 10. In germline, CDR1 is SGDLS, CDR2 YYNGEE. CDR3 in DNA: TGTGCCAGCAGCGCCCTCATCCCGGGACTAGCGGGGGGCCAAGAGACCCAGTACTTC. The encoded protein is CASSALIPGLAGGQETQYF.

V is TRBV5-4 and J is TRBJ2-3, with TRBD2 matching 13 bases. The germline V gene encodes CDR1 SGHNT and CDR2 YYREEE (reference sequence). The CDR3 has 18 residues. V was clipped by 0 bases and J by 2 bases; unmatched bases: 6. The DNA for the CDR3 is TGTGCCAGCAGCTTGGGACTAGCGGGGGGCCCGACCACAGATACGCAGTATTTT. Its translation: CASSLGLAGGPTTDTQYF.

V usage is TRBV4-2 and J usage is TRBJ1-6; D remains ambiguous. The CDR3 has 15 amino acids. Germline V gene data show CDR1 as LGHNA and CDR2 as YNFKEQ. Between the trimmed V and J ends, which lost 0 bases and 5 bases, there was a span of 8 bases. The CDR3 sequence: CASSQDDGNNSPLHF. Here the CDR3 DNA reads TGTGCCAGCAGCCAAGATGACGGGAATAATTCACCCCTCCACTTT.

The V and J genes are TRBV6-1 and TRBJ1-2; D is uncertain. Germline CDR1 reads MNHNS; CDR2 reads SASEGT. There are 13 residues in the CDR3. Trimming left V 3 bases short and J 4 bases short, with 9 bases between. The CDR3 region is CASSEFRIYGYTF. DNA of the CDR3: TGTGCCAGCAGTGAGTTCAGAATCTATGGCTACACCTTC.

For the CDR3, the DNA is TGTGCCAGCAGCTTAGGAGTTCCCGGGGAGCTGTTTTTT. Its translation: CASSLGVPGELFF. The genes are TRBV7-6 and TRBJ2-2; D remains ambiguous. CDR1 is SGHVS, CDR2 FNYEAQ, per germline. Trimming removed 1 base at V and 6 bases at J, with 6 bases between. The CDR3 loop spans 13 amino acids.

This clone was found once. In nucleotides, the CDR3 is TGTGCCAGCAGCGCCGACGGGGGGACCTACGAGCAGTACTTC. The encoded protein is CASSADGGTYEQYF. The chain is built from TRBV7-9 and TRBJ2-7; 7 bases map to TRBD2. Germline V gene lookup returns CDR1 SEHNR and CDR2 FQNEAQ (reference sequence). With 5 bases clipped from V and 2 bases from J, the junction kept 6 bases outside the gene matches. This CDR3 is 14 amino acids long.

The V and J genes are TRBV2 and TRBJ2-3, with TRBD2 matching over 9 bases. This CDR3 region has 17 residues. Germline V gene lookup returns CDR1 SNHLY and CDR2 FYNNEI. Trimming at V came to 2 bases and at J to 4 bases, leaving 10 bases not matched to a gene. CDR3 amino acids: CASSETTLAGTSDTQYF. CDR3 DNA: TGTGCCAGCAGTGAAACAACCCTAGCGGGGACTTCAGATACGCAGTATTTT.

The chain joins TRBV11-3 to TRBJ2-1; 9 bases are shared with TRBD2. This CDR3 has 16 residues. With V trimmed by 4 bases and J by 2 bases, 6 bases remained unmatched. Germline lookup yields CDR1 SGHNT and CDR2 YENEEA. The CDR3 DNA reads TGTGCCAGCAGCTCCTCCGCGGGGGGGGCCTACAATGAGCAGTTCTTC. This sequence encodes CASSSSAGGAYNEQFF.

V gene TRBV4-3 combines with J gene TRBJ2-1; weak D call: TRBD2 (5 bases). The germline V gene has CDR1 LGHNA and CDR2 YSLEER. This CDR3 has 14 residues. The V and J ends lost 1 base and 6 bases respectively, with 10 bases between them. The DNA of the CDR3 is TGCGCCAGCAGCCAAGGGAATGAGGGCAATGAGCAGTTCTTC. Amino acid sequence: CASSQGNEGNEQFF.